The clone carrying this TCR beta chain is categorized as medium-sized. Its antigen is not known. Synthesis of TCR cDNA relied on 5'RACE template switching, which attached a universal primer site and UMIs. TCRdb re-called the 5' RACE reads through MiXCR, storing one row per CDR3 protein. The table shows around 250,000 distinct CDR3 sequences, with around 7% occurring only once. V lost 1 base, J lost 5 bases, and 14 bases lay in between. The CDR3 length is 14 residues. CDR1 DFQATT and CDR2 SNEGSKA come from the germline V gene (reference sequence). This sample was included in a study of T cells after yellow fever vaccination. Overall study results and limits: Contaminants from the bulk population, in the form of abundant clonotypes, could be found in FACS-sorted repertoires. The study re-detected most primary-vaccination clones after the booster (96% CD4, roughly 85% CD8).

The V call is TRBV20-1, the J call TRBJ2-5; a weak D match, TRBD2 (6 bases). Sequencing was performed on CD4+ T cells sorted from PBMCs, taken 15 days after the yellow fever booster vaccination. This receptor was identified in a young man who received the YFV17D yellow fever vaccine. This CDR3 is CSARVAGSGETQYF. CDR3 in DNA: TGCAGTGCTAGAGTCGCCGGGAGTGGGGAGACCCAGTACTTC.